This T cell receptor (beta chain) was recorded in a study of preoperative IRX-2 immunotherapy in early breast cancer. Treatment of the sample: preoperative locoregional IRX-2 cytokine immunotherapy. Preoperative locoregional IRX-2 cytokine immunotherapy was tested in the phase Ib source study. Data came from immunoSEQ multiplex PCR; TCRdb stores just in-frame clones and leaves some out. The sample gives about 26,000 clones, 81% of which show up once; approximately 1.5% is in the top ten. This clone came up a few times. There are 17 residues in the CDR3. Trimming took off 0 bases at V and 7 bases at J, with 21 bases between the two ends. Germline loops: CDR1 KGHSH, CDR2 LQKENI.

The V and J genes are TRBV18 and TRBJ2-5; tentatively, D is TRBD2 (6 bases). The TCR sequence derives from a human donor with breast cancer. The source was lymph node tissue, collected after IRX-2 immunotherapy. DNA for the CDR3: TGTGCCAGCTCACCACCGGGTACCGTCGGAGCGGGTTTGACCCAGTACTTC. It specifies CASSPPGTVGAGLTQYF.